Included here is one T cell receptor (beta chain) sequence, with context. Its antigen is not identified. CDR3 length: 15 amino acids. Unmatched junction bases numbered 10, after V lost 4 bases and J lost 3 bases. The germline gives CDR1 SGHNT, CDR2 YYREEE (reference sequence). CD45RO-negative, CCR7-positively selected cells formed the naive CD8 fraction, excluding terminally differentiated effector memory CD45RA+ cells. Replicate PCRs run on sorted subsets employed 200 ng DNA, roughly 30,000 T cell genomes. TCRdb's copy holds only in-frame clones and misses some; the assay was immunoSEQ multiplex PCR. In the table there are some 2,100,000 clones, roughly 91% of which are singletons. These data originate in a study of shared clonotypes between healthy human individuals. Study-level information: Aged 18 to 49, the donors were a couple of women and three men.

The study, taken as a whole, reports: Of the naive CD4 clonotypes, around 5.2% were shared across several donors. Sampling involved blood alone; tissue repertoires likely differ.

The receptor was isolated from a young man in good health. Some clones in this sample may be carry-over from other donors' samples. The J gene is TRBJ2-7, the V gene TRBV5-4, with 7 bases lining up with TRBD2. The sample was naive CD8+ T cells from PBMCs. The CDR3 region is CASSRAASGYYEQYF. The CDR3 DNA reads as TGTGCCAGCAGCCGGGCGGCTAGCGGATACTACGAGCAGTACTTC. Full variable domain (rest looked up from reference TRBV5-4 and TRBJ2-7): ETGVTQSPTHLIKTRGQQVTLRCSSQSGHNTVSWYQQALGQGPQFIFQYYREEENGRGNFPPRFSGLQFPNYSSELNVNALELDDSALYLCASSRAASGYYEQYFGPGTRLTVT.